The 13 T cell receptor beta chains below come from one sample, sequenced in a study of shared clonotypes between healthy human individuals. Clones were read by immunoSEQ multiplex PCR, and TCRdb kept only the in-frame ones, dropping some. Of some 1.5 million clones in the sample, around 97% were seen once. The sample was naive CD4+ T cells sorted from blood. Subset noted: CD45RA+ positively selected. The receptors come from a man aged 25-40 years in good health.

The rearrangement links TRBV6-5 to TRBJ1-5; no definite D call. CDR3 length equals 15 residues. Trimming stripped 6 bases from V and 2 bases from J, with 14 bases between. Germline lookup yields CDR1 MNHEY and CDR2 SVGAGI. CDR3 in amino acids: CASRPLGIGNQPQHF. CDR3 bases: TGTGCCAGCAGGCCCCTGGGGATTGGCAATCAGCCCCAGCATTTT.

V is TRBV5-1 and J is TRBJ2-1; possible D gene TRBD1, 8 bases. This CDR3 is built from 14 residues. The V and J ends lost 4 bases and 9 bases respectively, with 17 bases between them. From germline, CDR1 is SGHRS and CDR2 YFSETQ. This chain's CDR3 is CASSPRTGGGEQFF. CDR3 DNA: TGCGCCAGCAGCCCCCGCACAGGGGGGGGTGAGCAGTTCTTC.

V gene TRBV7-2 combines with J gene TRBJ2-7; 7 positions match TRBD2. The CDR3 spans 15 residues. Germline V gene data show CDR1 as SGHTA and CDR2 as FQGNSA. After removal of 1 base from V and 6 bases from J, the junction contained 9 bases not matched to a gene. The CDR3 region is CASSLGGLPPLEQYF. The CDR3 DNA is TGTGCCAGCAGCTTAGGGGGACTACCCCCTCTCGAGCAGTACTTC.

The chain recombines TRBV5-1 with TRBJ1-1, with D unresolved. V was clipped by 0 bases and J by 1 base, with 19 bases between them. The CDR3 loop spans 18 amino acids. Looked up from germline, CDR1 is SGHRS and CDR2 is YFSETQ. CDR3 DNA sequence: TGCGCCAGCAGCTTGGTGGGCCGCCACGGGCGACAGAACACTGAAGCTTTCTTT. Amino acids: CASSLVGRHGRQNTEAFF. Full variable domain (rest looked up from reference TRBV5-1 and TRBJ1-1): KAGVTQTPRYLIKTRGQQVTLSCSPISGHRSVSWYQQTPGQGLQFLFEYFSETQRNKGNFPGRFSGRQFSNSRSEMNVSTLELGDSALYLCASSLVGRHGRQNTEAFFGQGTRLTVV.

The V call is TRBV9, the J call TRBJ2-1; D remains ambiguous. V lost 0 bases, J lost 8 bases, and 6 bases lay in between. This CDR3 region has 12 residues. Germline-derived CDR1 and CDR2 are SGDLS and YYNGEE. The DNA of the CDR3 is TGTGCCAGCAGCGTAGATAGAGATGAGCAGTTCTTC. It translates to CASSVDRDEQFF.

This chain uses TRBV7-2 with TRBJ2-1; a weak D match, TRBD1 (5 bases). The CDR3 is 12 residues long. In germline, CDR1 is SGHTA, CDR2 FQGNSA. Trimming shortened V by 1 base and J by 10 bases, and 8 bases separated the two germline ends. The chain's CDR3 is CASSLGGREQFF. CDR3 coding DNA: TGTGCCAGCAGCTTAGGGGGCAGGGAGCAGTTCTTC.

This clone was counted between two and nine times. The chain combines TRBV14 with TRBJ2-7; D is unresolved. V was pared by 4 bases and J by 3 bases, with 16 bases between. This CDR3 is 15 amino acids long. CDR1 is SGHDN and CDR2 is FVKESK in the germline V gene. CDR3 residues: CASSLHGRQVYEQYF. DNA of the CDR3: TGTGCCAGCAGCCTTCATGGCAGGCAAGTCTACGAGCAGTACTTC.

CDR3 region: CATSEQGFSETQYF. The DNA of the CDR3 is TGTGCCACCAGCGAGCAGGGGTTTTCCGAGACCCAGTACTTC. The chain has TRBV15 and TRBJ2-5, with a possible D match to TRBD1 (6 bases). There are 14 residues in the CDR3. Germline V lookup: CDR1 LNHNV, CDR2 YYDKDF (reference sequence). V dropped 5 bases and J dropped 5 bases, with 15 bases sitting between them.

This chain uses TRBV5-1 with TRBJ2-7, with 8 bases lining up with TRBD2. This CDR3 spans 15 amino acids. Germline CDR1 SGHRS, CDR2 YFSETQ. Trimming removed 4 bases from V and 3 bases from J; junction bases left unmatched: 9. In nucleotides, the CDR3 is TGCGCCAGCAGCCCGACGCCTAGCGGGTTCTACGAGCAGTACTTC. It codes for CASSPTPSGFYEQYF.

This rearrangement joins TRBV9 to TRBJ1-1, with D tentatively TRBD1 (6 bases). Germline CDR1 SGDLS, CDR2 YYNGEE. This CDR3 has 17 amino acids. Trimming pared 0 bases from V and 5 bases from J, leaving 20 bases between. The CDR3 spells CASSVAAARGLLTEAFF. CDR3 bases: TGTGCCAGCAGCGTAGCGGCCGCCCGGGGGCTGCTAACTGAAGCTTTCTTT.

This chain joins TRBV9 and TRBJ2-7, with TRBD1 matching over 7 bases. The CDR3 is 14 residues long. V trimming: 4 bases; J trimming: 2 bases; junction bases outside the gene matches: 6. Germline V gene sequence: CDR1 SGDLS, CDR2 YYNGEE. This CDR3 reads CASSLTGNTYEQYF. The CDR3 nucleotides read TGTGCCAGCAGCTTGACAGGGAACACCTACGAGCAGTACTTC. Based on the CDR3 plus reference TRBV9 and TRBJ2-7, the full variable domain is DSGVTQTPKHLITATGQRVTLRCSPRSGDLSVYWYQQSLDQGLQFLIQYYNGEERAKGNILERFSAQQFPDLHSELNLSSLELGDSALYFCASSLTGNTYEQYFGPGTRLTVT.

This clone has a single count. V usage is TRBV6-6 and J usage is TRBJ2-7, with 11 bases identical to TRBD2. The CDR3 extends over 15 amino acids. Germline-derived CDR1 and CDR2 are MNHNY and SVGAGI (reference sequence). The V segment lost 0 bases and the J segment 4 bases; nucleotides outside the gene matches: 2. The chain's CDR3 is CASSYSSSGGYEQYF. In nucleotides, the CDR3 is TGTGCCAGCAGTTACTCATCTAGCGGGGGGTACGAGCAGTACTTC.

This rearrangement joins TRBV7-9 to TRBJ2-5; 7 bases line up with TRBD1. The CDR3 sequence is 16 residues long. Trimming cost V 1 base and J 1 base; bases outside gene matches: 6. Germline assignment: CDR1 SEHNR and CDR2 FQNEAQ (reference sequence). CDR3 sequence: CASSLEGTELQETQYF. DNA of the CDR3: TGTGCCAGCAGCTTAGAAGGGACAGAGCTCCAAGAGACCCAGTACTTC.